Presented here are 2 T cell receptor beta chains from one specimen sequenced in a study of blood T cells in healthy people across ages. PCR was performed a second time for 7 to 11 cycles using a sample-barcoded 5' primer and a J-beta primer mix. Each CDR3 protein gets one entry after TCRdb re-called the 5' RACE reads with MiXCR. The table lists 1.5 million or so distinct CDR3 sequences, around 40% of them singletons, with about 3.8% in the top ten. Sample: blood. Receptors originate from a young woman in good health.

This clonotype was observed a few times. V usage is TRBV12-3 or TRBV12-4 and J usage is TRBJ1-5; D not resolved. The CDR3 contains 15 residues. V was trimmed by 1 base and J by 2 bases, leaving 9 bases between them. CDR3 sequence reads: CASSLEGFGNQPQHF. DNA for the CDR3: TGTGCCAGCAGTTTAGAAGGGTTTGGCAATCAGCCCCAGCATTTT.

This chain uses TRBV29-1 with TRBJ2-2; maybe TRBD1 (5 bases). Germline V gene sequence: CDR1 SQVTM, CDR2 ANQGSEA. This CDR3 has 13 residues. Trimming took 6 bases from V and 1 from J, leaving 9 bases between them. CDR3 DNA sequence: TGCAGCGTAGGACACGGGAACACCGGGGAGCTGTTTTTT. Its translation: CSVGHGNTGELFF.